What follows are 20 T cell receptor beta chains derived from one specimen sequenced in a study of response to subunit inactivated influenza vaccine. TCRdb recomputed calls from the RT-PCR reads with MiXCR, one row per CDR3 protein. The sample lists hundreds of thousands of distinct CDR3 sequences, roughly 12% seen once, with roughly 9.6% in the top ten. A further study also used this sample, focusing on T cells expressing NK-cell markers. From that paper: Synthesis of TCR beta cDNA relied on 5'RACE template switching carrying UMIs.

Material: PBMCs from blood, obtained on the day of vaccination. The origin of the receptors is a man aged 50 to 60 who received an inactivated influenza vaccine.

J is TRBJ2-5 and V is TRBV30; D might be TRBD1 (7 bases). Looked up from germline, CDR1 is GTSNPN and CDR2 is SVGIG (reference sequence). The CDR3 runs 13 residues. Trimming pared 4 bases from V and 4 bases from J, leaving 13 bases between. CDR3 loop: CAWKGRGAETQYF. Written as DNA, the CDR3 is TGTGCCTGGAAGGGCAGGGGGGCAGAGACCCAGTACTTC. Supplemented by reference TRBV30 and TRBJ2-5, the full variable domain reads SQTIHQWPATLVQPVGSPLSLECTVEGTSNPNLYWYRQAAGRGLQLLFYSVGIGQISSEVPQNLSASRPQDRQFILSSKKLLLSDSGFYLCAWKGRGAETQYFGPGTRLLVL.

The chain's CDR3 is CSVEEEGRRSTDTQYF. The CDR3 DNA sequence: TGCAGCGTTGAAGAGGAGGGGCGACGTAGCACAGATACGCAGTATTTT. The chain employs TRBV29-1 and TRBJ2-3; maybe TRBD2 (6 bases). This CDR3 is 16 amino acids long. Per germline, CDR1 SQVTM and CDR2 ANQGSEA. The V end lost 0 bases, the J end lost 0 bases, and 13 bases lay between the germline ends.

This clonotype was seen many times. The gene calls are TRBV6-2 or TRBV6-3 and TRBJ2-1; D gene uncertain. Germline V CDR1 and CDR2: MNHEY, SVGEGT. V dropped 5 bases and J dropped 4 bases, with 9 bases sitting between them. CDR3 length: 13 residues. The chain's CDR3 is CASSGPIYNEQFF. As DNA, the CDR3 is TGTGCCAGCAGTGGACCGATTTACAATGAGCAGTTCTTC.

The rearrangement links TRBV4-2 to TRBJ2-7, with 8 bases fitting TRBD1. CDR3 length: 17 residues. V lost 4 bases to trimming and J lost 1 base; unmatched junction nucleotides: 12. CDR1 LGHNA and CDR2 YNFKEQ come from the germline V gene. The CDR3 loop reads CASSLGLGTGRSYEQYF. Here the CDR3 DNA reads TGTGCCAGCAGCCTAGGGCTCGGGACAGGTAGATCCTACGAGCAGTACTTC.

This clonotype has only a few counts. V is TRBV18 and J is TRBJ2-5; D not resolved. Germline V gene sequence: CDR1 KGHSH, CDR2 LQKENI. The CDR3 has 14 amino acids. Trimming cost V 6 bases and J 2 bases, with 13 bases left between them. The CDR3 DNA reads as TGTGCCAGCTCCCGGAACATTGAACAAGAGACCCAGTACTTC. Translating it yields CASSRNIEQETQYF. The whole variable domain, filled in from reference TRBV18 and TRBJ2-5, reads NAGVMQNPRHLVRRRGQEARLRCSPMKGHSHVYWYRQLPEEGLKFMVYLQKENIIDESGMPKERFSAEFPKEGPSILRIQQVVRGDSAAYFCASSRNIEQETQYFGPGTRLLVL.

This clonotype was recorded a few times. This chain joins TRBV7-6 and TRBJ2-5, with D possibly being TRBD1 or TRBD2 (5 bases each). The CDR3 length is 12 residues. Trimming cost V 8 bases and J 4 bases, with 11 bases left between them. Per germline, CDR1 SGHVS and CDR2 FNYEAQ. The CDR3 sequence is CASGGGGETQYF. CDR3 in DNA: TGTGCCAGCGGAGGTGGGGGAGAGACCCAGTACTTC.

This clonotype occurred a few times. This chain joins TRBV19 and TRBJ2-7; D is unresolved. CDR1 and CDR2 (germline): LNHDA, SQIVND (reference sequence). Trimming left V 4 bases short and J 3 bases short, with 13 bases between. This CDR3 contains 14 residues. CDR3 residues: CASSTQDRGYEQYF. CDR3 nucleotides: TGTGCCAGTAGTACGCAGGATCGAGGCTACGAGCAGTACTTC.

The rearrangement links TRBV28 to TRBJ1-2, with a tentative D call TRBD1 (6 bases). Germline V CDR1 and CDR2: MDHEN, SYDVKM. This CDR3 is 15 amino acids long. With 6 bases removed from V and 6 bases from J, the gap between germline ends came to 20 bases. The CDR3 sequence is CASSPNLRQAHGYTF. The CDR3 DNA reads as TGTGCCAGCAGCCCCAATCTCCGACAGGCCCATGGCTACACCTTC.

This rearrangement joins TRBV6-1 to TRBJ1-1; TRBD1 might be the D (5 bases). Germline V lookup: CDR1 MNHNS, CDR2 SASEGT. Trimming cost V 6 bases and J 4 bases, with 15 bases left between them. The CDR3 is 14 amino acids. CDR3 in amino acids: CASSQTGLSTEAFF. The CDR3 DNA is TGTGCCAGCAGCCAGACGGGGCTTAGCACTGAAGCTTTCTTT.

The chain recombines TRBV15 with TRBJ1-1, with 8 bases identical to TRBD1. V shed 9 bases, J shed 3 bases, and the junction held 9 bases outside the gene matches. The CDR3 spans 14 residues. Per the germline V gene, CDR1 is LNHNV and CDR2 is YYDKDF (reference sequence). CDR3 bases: TGTGCCACTAAACAGGGGGTTGAGGACACTGAAGCTTTCTTT. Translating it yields CATKQGVEDTEAFF.

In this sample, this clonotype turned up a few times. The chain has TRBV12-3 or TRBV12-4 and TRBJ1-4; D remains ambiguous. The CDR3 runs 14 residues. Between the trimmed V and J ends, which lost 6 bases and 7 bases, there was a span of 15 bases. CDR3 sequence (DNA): TGTGCCAGCAGGGGAGGATCGAATAGTGAAAAACTGTTTTTT. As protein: CASRGGSNSEKLFF.

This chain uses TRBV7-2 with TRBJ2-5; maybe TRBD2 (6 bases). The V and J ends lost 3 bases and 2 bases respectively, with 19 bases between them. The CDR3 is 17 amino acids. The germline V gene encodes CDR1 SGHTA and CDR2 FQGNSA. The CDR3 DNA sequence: TGTGCCAGCAGCTTTCAACCCCCGGGACTGAGACAAGAGACCCAGTACTTC. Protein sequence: CASSFQPPGLRQETQYF.

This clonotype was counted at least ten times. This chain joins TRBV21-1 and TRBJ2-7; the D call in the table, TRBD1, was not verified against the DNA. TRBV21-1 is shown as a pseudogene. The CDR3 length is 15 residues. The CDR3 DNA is TGTGCCAGCAGCAAAGATCCGGGGGCAAGAGAAGAGCAGTACTTC. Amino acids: CASSKDPGAREEQYF.

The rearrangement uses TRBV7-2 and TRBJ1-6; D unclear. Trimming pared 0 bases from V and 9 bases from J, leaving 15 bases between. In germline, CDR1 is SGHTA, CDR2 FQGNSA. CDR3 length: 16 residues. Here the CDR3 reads CASSLAQYGRGSPLHF. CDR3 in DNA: TGTGCCAGCAGCTTAGCGCAGTACGGGAGAGGTTCACCCCTCCACTTT.

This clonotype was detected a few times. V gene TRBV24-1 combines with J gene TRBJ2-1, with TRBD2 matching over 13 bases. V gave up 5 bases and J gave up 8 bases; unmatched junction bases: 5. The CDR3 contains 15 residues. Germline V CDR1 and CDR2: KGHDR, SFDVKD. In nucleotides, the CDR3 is TGTGCCACCAGTGTCGGGACTAGCGGGATCGATGAGCAGTTCTTC. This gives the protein CATSVGTSGIDEQFF.

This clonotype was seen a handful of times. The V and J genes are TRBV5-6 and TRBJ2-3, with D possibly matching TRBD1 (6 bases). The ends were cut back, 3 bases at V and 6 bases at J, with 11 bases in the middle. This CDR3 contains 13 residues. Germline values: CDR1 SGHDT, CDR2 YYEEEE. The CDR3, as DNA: TGTGCCAGCAGCTGGGGGCTGGAGGATACGCAGTATTTT. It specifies CASSWGLEDTQYF.

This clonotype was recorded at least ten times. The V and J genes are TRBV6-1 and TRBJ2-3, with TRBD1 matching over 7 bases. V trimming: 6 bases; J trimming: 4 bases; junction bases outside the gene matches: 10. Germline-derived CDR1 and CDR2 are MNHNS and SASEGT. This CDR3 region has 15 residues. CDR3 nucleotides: TGTGCCAGCAGGAAAGGGGGCCGTGAGGCAGATACGCAGTATTTT. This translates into CASRKGGREADTQYF.

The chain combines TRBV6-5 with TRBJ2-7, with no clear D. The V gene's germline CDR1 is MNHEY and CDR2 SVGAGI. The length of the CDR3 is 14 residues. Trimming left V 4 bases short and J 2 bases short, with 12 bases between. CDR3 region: CASSLTASAYEQYF. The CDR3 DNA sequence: TGTGCCAGCAGTTTAACAGCTTCTGCCTACGAGCAGTACTTC.

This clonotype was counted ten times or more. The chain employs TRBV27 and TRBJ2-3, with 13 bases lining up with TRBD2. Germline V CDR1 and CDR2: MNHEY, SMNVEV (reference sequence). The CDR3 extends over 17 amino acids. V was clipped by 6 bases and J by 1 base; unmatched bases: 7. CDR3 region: CASSRNGLAGGTDTQYF. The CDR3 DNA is TGTGCCAGCAGCCGTAACGGACTAGCGGGGGGCACAGATACGCAGTATTTT.

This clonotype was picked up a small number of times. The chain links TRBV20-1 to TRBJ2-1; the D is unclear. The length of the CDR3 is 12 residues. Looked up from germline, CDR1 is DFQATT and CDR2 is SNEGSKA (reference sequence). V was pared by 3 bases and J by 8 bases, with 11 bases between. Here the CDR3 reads CSASWQLHEQFF. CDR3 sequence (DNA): TGCAGTGCTAGTTGGCAGTTGCATGAGCAGTTCTTC.